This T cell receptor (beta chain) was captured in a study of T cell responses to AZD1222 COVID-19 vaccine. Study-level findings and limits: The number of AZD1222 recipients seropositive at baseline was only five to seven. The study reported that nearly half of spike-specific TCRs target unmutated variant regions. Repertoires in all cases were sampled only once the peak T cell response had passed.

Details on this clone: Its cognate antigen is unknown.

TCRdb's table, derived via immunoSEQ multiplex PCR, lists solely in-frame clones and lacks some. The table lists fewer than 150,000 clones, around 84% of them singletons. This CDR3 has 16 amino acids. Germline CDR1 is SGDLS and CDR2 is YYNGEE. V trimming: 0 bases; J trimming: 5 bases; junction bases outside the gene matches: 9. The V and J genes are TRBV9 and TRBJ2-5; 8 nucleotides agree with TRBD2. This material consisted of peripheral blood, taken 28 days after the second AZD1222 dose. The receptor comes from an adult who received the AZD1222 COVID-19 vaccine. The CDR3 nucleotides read TGTGCCAGCAGCGTAGATCCCGGGGGGGCCGGTGAGACCCAGTACTTC. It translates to CASSVDPGGAGETQYF.